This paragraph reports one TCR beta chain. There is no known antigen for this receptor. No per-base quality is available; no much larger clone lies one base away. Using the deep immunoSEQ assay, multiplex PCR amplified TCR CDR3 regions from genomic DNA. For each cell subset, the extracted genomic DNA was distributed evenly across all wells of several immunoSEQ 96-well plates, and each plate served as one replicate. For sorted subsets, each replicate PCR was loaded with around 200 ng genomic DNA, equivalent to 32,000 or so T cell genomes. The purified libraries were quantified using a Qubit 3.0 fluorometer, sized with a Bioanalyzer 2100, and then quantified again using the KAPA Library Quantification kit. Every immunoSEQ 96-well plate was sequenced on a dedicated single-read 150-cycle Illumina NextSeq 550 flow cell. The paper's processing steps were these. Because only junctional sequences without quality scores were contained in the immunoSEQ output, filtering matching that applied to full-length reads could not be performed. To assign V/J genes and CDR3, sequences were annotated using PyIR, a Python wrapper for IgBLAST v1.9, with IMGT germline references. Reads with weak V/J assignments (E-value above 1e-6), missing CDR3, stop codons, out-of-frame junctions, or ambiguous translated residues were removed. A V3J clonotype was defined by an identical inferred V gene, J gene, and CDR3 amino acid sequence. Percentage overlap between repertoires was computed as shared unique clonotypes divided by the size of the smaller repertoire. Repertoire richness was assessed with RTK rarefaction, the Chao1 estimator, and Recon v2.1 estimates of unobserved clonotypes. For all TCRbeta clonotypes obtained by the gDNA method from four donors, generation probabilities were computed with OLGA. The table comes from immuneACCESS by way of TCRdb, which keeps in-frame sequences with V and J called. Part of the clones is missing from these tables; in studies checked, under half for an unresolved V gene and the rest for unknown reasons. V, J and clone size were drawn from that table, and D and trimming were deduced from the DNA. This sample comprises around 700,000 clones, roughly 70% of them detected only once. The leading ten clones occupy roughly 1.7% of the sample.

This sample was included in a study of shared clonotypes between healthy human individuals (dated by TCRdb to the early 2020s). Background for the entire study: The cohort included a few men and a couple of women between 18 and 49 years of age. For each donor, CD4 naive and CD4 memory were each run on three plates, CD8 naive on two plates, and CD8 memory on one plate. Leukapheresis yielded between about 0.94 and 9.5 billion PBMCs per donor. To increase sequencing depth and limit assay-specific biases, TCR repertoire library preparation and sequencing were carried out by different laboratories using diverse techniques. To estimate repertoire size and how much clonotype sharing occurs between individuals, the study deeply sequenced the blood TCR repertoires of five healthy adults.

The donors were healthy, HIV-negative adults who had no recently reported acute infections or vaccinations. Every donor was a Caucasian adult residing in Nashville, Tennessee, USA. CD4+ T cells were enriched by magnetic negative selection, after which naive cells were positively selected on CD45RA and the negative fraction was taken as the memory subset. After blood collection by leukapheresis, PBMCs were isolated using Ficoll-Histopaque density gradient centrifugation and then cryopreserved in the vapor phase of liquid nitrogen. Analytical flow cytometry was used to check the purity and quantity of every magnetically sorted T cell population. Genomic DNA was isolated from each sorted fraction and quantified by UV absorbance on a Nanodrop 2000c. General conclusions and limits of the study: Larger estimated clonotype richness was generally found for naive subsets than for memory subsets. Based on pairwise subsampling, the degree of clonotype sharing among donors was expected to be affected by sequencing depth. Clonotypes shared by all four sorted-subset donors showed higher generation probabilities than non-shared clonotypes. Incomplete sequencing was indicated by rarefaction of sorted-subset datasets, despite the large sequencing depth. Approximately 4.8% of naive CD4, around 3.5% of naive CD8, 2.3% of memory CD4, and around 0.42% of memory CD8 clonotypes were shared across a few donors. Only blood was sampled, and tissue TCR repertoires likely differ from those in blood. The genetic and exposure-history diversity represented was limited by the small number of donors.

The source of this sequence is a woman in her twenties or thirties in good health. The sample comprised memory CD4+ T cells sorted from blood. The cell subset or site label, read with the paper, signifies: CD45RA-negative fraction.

The DNA sequence follows: TGTGCCAGCAGACCCGGGACAGGGGCCTTCACAGATACGCAGTATTTT. This sequence encodes CASRPGTGAFTDTQYF. Recombination connected TRBV7-6 to TRBJ2-3, and 10 junctional nucleotides match TRBD1. Germline trimming amounts to 6 bases on V and 2 bases on J, with 8 as the count of junction bases outside the gene matches. From cysteine to phenylalanine, the CDR3 is 16 amino acids long. Only the CDR3 portion is preserved as DNA: 48 bases, with reading frame beginning at the first base. Via the germline V gene, CDR1 is SGHVS and CDR2 FNYEAQ.